These 4 T cell receptor beta chains share one sample of origin, sequenced in a study of blood T cell repertoires in COVID-19. The table came from immunoSEQ multiplex PCR; TCRdb's copy has only in-frame clones and leaves some out. Of 400,000 to 450,000 clones listed, around 90% are singletons. The sequenced sample consisted of peripheral blood. All receptors come from a man younger than 35 with COVID-19, enrolled during active disease.

This sequence joins TRBV2 and TRBJ2-5; TRBD2 agrees at 7 bases. V was clipped by 2 bases and J by 5 bases; unmatched bases: 8. The CDR3 runs 15 residues. From germline, CDR1 is SNHLY and CDR2 FYNNEI. CDR3 DNA sequence: TGTGCCAGCAGTGAACTCGGGACTAAGGGGGAGACCCAGTACTTC. Its translation is CASSELGTKGETQYF.

V and J are TRBV12-3 or TRBV12-4 and TRBJ1-6; D is perhaps TRBD1 (6 bases). This CDR3 has 13 residues. V was cut by 4 bases and J by 10 bases, with 11 bases left in between. DNA of the CDR3: TGTGCCAGCAGTTACTCAGGGGAGTCACCCCTCCACTTT. Protein sequence: CASSYSGESPLHF.

The rearrangement uses TRBV4-1 and TRBJ2-4; 16 bases line up with TRBD2. The CDR3 contains 20 residues. Germline-derived CDR1 and CDR2 are MGHRA and YSYEKL. V shed 1 base and J 4 bases; nucleotides not matched to a gene: 10. CDR3 bases: TGCGCCAGCAGCCAAGGGGGAATACTGGGACTAGCGGGAGGGAAAAACATTCAGTACTTC. It encodes CASSQGGILGLAGGKNIQYF.

The V gene is TRBV4-1, the J gene TRBJ2-1; 7 bases agree with TRBD2. CDR1 is MGHRA, CDR2 YSYEKL, per germline. Trimming took 5 bases from V and 9 from J; bases not matched to a gene: 13. This CDR3 is built from 15 residues. This CDR3 is CASSSTTGGGFEQFF. CDR3 in DNA: TGCGCCAGCAGCTCTACGACGGGGGGTGGATTTGAGCAGTTCTTC.